This T cell receptor (beta chain) was found in a study of neurological immune-mediated disorders. Whole-study results and caveats: None of the CDR3 amino acid sequences of expanded clones were shared across subjects, and this suggested private repertoires in all groups.

The V gene lost 2 bases and the J gene lost 3 bases, with 13 bases spanning the gap. The CDR3 covers 15 residues. The making of cDNA relied on 5'RACE with 10-nucleotide random UMIs. TCRdb reprocessed the 5' RACE reads via MiXCR and lists one record per CDR3 protein. The repertoire holds some 60,000 distinct CDR3 sequences, with around 10% as singletons. There are many counts of this clonotype. Its antigen is undetermined. Time point here: longitudinal time-point 1 (baseline). Sequenced sample: PBMCs. The V and J genes are TRBV12-3 or TRBV12-4 and TRBJ1-1; D is uncertain. The TCR comes from a male donor with HTLV-1-associated myelopathy (HAM/TSP). The CDR3 nucleotides are TGTGCCAGCAGTTTAACTGGTTCGCGGTACACTGAAGCTTTCTTT. Protein: CASSLTGSRYTEAFF.